Sequencing of this T cell receptor (beta chain) was carried out in a study of blood T cell repertoires in COVID-19. Overall study context: COVID-19 samples, acute and convalescent, were from the United States, Italy and Spain. T cells, B-cell-depleted T cells, or PBMCs supplied cDNA or gDNA.

Original methodology: From reference gene primer amplification, estimates of nucleated cell counts were derived. Measured with immunoSEQ multiplex PCR; TCRdb has only the in-frame clones, and not every one. D and trimming were read from the DNA, whereas the V and J calls and clone size are those reported in that table. The repertoire includes about 75,000 clones, roughly 82% of them detected once, and about a fifth sits in the top ten. Germline lookup yields CDR1 LGHNA and CDR2 YSLEER. V lost 1 base, J lost 4 bases, and 16 bases lay in between. The CDR3 spans 16 residues. This receptor was taken from a woman between 45 and 65 years old with acute or convalescent COVID-19. The rearrangement joins TRBV4-3 to TRBJ2-5, with D tentatively TRBD1 (6 bases). The sample taken for sequencing was peripheral blood. The CDR3 spells CASSQVPTGTRETQYF. The DNA of the CDR3 is TGCGCCAGCAGCCAAGTCCCGACAGGTACGAGAGAGACCCAGTACTTC.